The 21 T cell receptor beta chains below were found in one sample sequenced in a study of shared clonotypes between healthy human individuals. Profiling relied on immunoSEQ multiplex PCR, and the TCRdb table lists in-frame clones only, not all of them. The sample shows 450,000 to 650,000 clones, around 76% of them seen only once. Sequenced material: PBMCs. The receptor source for this set is a woman aged 40 to 49 in good health. Some clones in this sample may be carry-over from other donors' samples.

The chain links TRBV4-1 to TRBJ2-5; 13 bases fit TRBD2. CDR1 and CDR2 (germline): MGHRA, YSYEKL. The CDR3 length is 15 residues. Trimming cost V 6 bases and J 4 bases; bases outside gene matches: 5. CDR3 sequence (DNA): TGCGCCAGCAGTCTCGGACTAGCGGGAGTAGAGACCCAGTACTTC. It encodes CASSLGLAGVETQYF.

DNA for the CDR3: TGTGCCAGCAGTCCGGACTCTGGGGCCAACGTCCTGACTTTC. This codes for CASSPDSGANVLTF. The rearrangement joins TRBV25-1 to TRBJ2-6; the D is unclear. Germline CDR1 is MGHDK and CDR2 is SYGVNS. V lost 5 bases to trimming and J lost 0 bases, with 5 bases between them. This CDR3 has 14 amino acids. The variable domain in full, completed from reference TRBV25-1 and TRBJ2-6, reads EADIYQTPRYLVIGTGKKITLECSQTMGHDKMYWYQQDPGMELHLIHYSYGVNSTEKGDLSSESTVSRIRTEHFPLTLESARPSHTSQYLCASSPDSGANVLTFGAGSRLTVL.

The V gene is TRBV29-1, the J gene TRBJ2-5; D is perhaps TRBD2 (7 bases). Germline values: CDR1 SQVTM, CDR2 ANQGSEA. Trimming removed 4 bases at V and 5 bases at J, with 14 bases between. The CDR3 covers 13 residues. The chain's CDR3 is CSVAEGGGETQYF. CDR3 nucleotide sequence: TGCAGCGTTGCAGAGGGGGGAGGGGAGACCCAGTACTTC.

In this sample, this clone turned up a few times. The chain combines TRBV7-9 with TRBJ1-2, with 7 bases lining up with TRBD1. Germline CDR1 is SEHNR and CDR2 is FQNEAQ (reference sequence). Germline trimming cut 7 bases from V and 13 bases from J; bases unmatched to any gene: 9. CDR3 length: 11 residues. The chain's CDR3 is CASTDTGAPTF. The DNA for the CDR3 is TGTGCCAGCACGGACACAGGGGCGCCCACCTTC.

The chain couples TRBV6-6 to TRBJ2-3; 9 positions agree with TRBD1. The CDR3 has 13 residues. Germline V gene sequence: CDR1 MNHNY, CDR2 SVGAGI (reference sequence). CDR3 sequence: CAVAGQGSDTQYF. The CDR3 nucleotides are TGTGCAGTCGCGGGACAGGGTTCAGATACGCAGTATTTT.

The chain links TRBV30 to TRBJ1-3; no clear D. V was pared by 2 bases and J by 0 bases, with 11 bases between. CDR1 and CDR2 from the germline V gene are GTSNPN and SVGIG (reference sequence). The CDR3 totals 15 residues. CDR3 sequence reads: CAWSSTRYSGNTIYF. CDR3 in DNA: TGTGCCTGGAGTTCTACTAGATACTCTGGAAACACCATATATTTT.

About this clone: Other DNA sequences from this sample encode an identical CDR3 as well. This chain links TRBV28 with TRBJ1-2; weak D call: TRBD1 (6 bases). The germline V gene has CDR1 MDHEN and CDR2 SYDVKM. V shed 3 bases and J shed 7 bases, with 9 bases lying between them. The CDR3 covers 12 residues. CDR3: CASSLNRVGYTF. CDR3 bases: TGTGCCAGCAGTTTGAACAGGGTTGGCTACACCTTC.

The genes are TRBV19 and TRBJ1-2; D not resolved. The CDR3 is 14 residues long. In germline, CDR1 is LNHDA, CDR2 SQIVND (reference sequence). The germline V and J ends were trimmed by 3 bases and 4 bases, with 12 bases remaining between them. The CDR3 loop reads CASSIGNSLYGYTF. For the CDR3, the DNA is TGTGCCAGTAGTATTGGGAACAGCCTCTATGGCTACACCTTC.

The rearrangement joins TRBV27 to TRBJ2-7, with TRBD2 identical over 14 bases. Germline CDR1 MNHEY, CDR2 SMNVEV (reference sequence). With V trimmed by 5 bases and J by 5 bases, 17 bases remained unmatched. This CDR3 comprises 19 residues. CDR3 coding DNA: TGTGCCAGCAGTCACGGTAACAGGGGACTAGCGGGAGTGTCCAACGAGCAGTACTTC. This sequence encodes CASSHGNRGLAGVSNEQYF.

This clone was counted at least ten times. At one of its ends the junction is not consistent with the germline gene, which may arise from a read error. The CDR3 protein is CAWSVRWDTEAFF. CDR3 in DNA: TGTGCCTGGAGTGTTCGCTGGGACACCGAAGCTTTCTTT. The V and J genes are TRBV30 and TRBJ1-1; D possibly corresponds to TRBD1 (6 bases). CDR3 length equals 13 residues. Germline V CDR1 and CDR2: GTSNPN, SVGIG (reference sequence).

This clone showed up many times. The chain has TRBV7-2 and TRBJ2-7; TRBD2 matches 9 bases. The germline V gene encodes CDR1 SGHTA and CDR2 FQGNSA. V dropped 2 bases and J dropped 7; count of bases not matched to a gene: 9. CDR3 length: 15 residues. The chain's CDR3 is CASSLFASGRWEQYF. The CDR3 DNA reads as TGTGCCAGCAGCTTATTTGCCAGCGGGAGGTGGGAGCAGTACTTC.

This chain connects TRBV15 to TRBJ1-3; the D gene is possibly TRBD1 (5 bases). This CDR3 is 18 amino acids long. Trimming left V 1 base short and J 0 bases short, with 16 bases between. Germline CDR1 is LNHNV and CDR2 is YYDKDF (reference sequence). CDR3 in amino acids: CATSRVETGRDSGNTIYF. CDR3 bases: TGTGCCACCAGCAGAGTGGAGACGGGACGGGACTCTGGAAACACCATATATTTT.

The chain has TRBV19 and TRBJ1-1; no reliable D call. The CDR3 loop spans 13 amino acids. Germline values: CDR1 LNHDA, CDR2 SQIVND (reference sequence). Trimming took 7 bases from V and 6 from J, leaving 15 bases between them. CDR3 sequence: CASTGRSGSEAFF. The CDR3 coding sequence is TGTGCCAGTACGGGGAGGAGCGGCTCTGAAGCTTTCTTT.

With regard to this clone: A read error is likely here: a far larger clone is one base away. This chain links TRBV7-8 with TRBJ1-1; D is perhaps TRBD1 (6 bases). The CDR3 is made up of 14 amino acids. V lost 4 bases and J lost 1, with 10 bases in between. Germline-derived CDR1 and CDR2 are SGHVS and FQNEAQ. The CDR3 here is CASSSGHGNTEAFF. The CDR3 nucleotides are TGTGCCAGCAGCTCGGGACATGGGAACACTGAAGCTTTCTTT.

The chain recombines TRBV6-5 with TRBJ2-3; 7 bases align to TRBD1. The CDR3 length is 14 residues. Germline V CDR1 and CDR2: MNHEY, SVGAGI. V trimming: 7 bases; J trimming: 7 bases; junction bases outside the gene matches: 11. The CDR3, as DNA: TGTGCCAGCACTAGGGACAGAGCGAGTCATACGCAGTATTTT. The encoded protein is CASTRDRASHTQYF.

The V call is TRBV14, the J call TRBJ2-1; D remains ambiguous. Deletions cut 4 bases from V and 2 bases from J, with 6 bases between. The CDR3 is made up of 13 amino acids. Germline lookup yields CDR1 SGHDN and CDR2 FVKESK. CDR3 coding DNA: TGTGCCAGCAGCCCCACAGCCTACAATGAGCAGTTCTTC. It specifies CASSPTAYNEQFF.

The rearrangement links TRBV11-2 to TRBJ2-3, with TRBD2 identical over 7 bases. There are 17 residues in the CDR3. In germline, CDR1 is SGHAT, CDR2 FQNNGV. V dropped 6 bases and J dropped 1; count of bases not matched to a gene: 13. The CDR3 DNA is TGTGCCAGCAGTTCCGCTACGGGCCGGGGGGGCACAGATACGCAGTATTTT. Its protein is CASSSATGRGGTDTQYF.

The V call is TRBV19, the J call TRBJ2-3, with TRBD2 matching 8 bases. The V segment lost 5 bases and the J segment 3 bases; nucleotides outside the gene matches: 13. The CDR3 spans 17 residues. Germline values: CDR1 LNHDA, CDR2 SQIVND (reference sequence). CDR3 protein: CASSAHHSGSRTDTQYF. The CDR3 DNA reads as TGTGCCAGTAGTGCCCACCACAGCGGGAGCAGGACAGATACGCAGTATTTT. Together with reference TRBV19 and TRBJ2-3, the CDR3 gives the full variable domain: DGGITQSPKYLFRKEGQNVTLSCEQNLNHDAMYWYRQDPGQGLRLIYYSQIVNDFQKGDIAEGYSVSREKKESFPLTVTSAQKNPTAFYLCASSAHHSGSRTDTQYFGPGTRLTVL.

This sequence joins TRBV14 and TRBJ2-3; D is unresolved. CDR1 and CDR2 from the germline V gene are SGHDN and FVKESK. The CDR3 sequence is 15 residues long. V shed 4 bases and J shed 0 bases, with 11 bases lying between them. The DNA for the CDR3 is TGTGCCAGCAGCCCCTATCAAGTTAGCACAGATACGCAGTATTTT. Amino acid sequence: CASSPYQVSTDTQYF.

As to this clone: Distinct nucleotide sequences in the sample also encode this CDR3. V gene TRBV19 combines with J gene TRBJ1-5, with no clear D. CDR1 is LNHDA and CDR2 is SQIVND in the germline V gene (reference sequence). This CDR3 is built from 13 residues. The V end lost 3 bases, the J end lost 4 bases, and 7 bases lay between the germline ends. CDR3 in amino acids: CASSIGGNQPQHF. For the CDR3, the DNA is TGTGCCAGTAGTATCGGCGGGAATCAGCCCCAGCATTTT. The full variable domain, its missing parts supplied by reference TRBV19 and TRBJ1-5, is DGGITQSPKYLFRKEGQNVTLSCEQNLNHDAMYWYRQDPGQGLRLIYYSQIVNDFQKGDIAEGYSVSREKKESFPLTVTSAQKNPTAFYLCASSIGGNQPQHFGDGTRLSIL.

The chain links TRBV10-2 to TRBJ2-3, with 8 positions matching TRBD1. The trim removed 10 bases at V and 3 bases at J, leaving 9 bases unmatched. CDR1 and CDR2 (germline): WSHSY, SAAADI. This CDR3 is built from 14 residues. CDR3 amino acids: CATLDREGTDTQYF. DNA of the CDR3: TGCGCCACCCTGGACAGGGAAGGGACAGATACGCAGTATTTT.